Shown below are 8 T cell receptor beta chains from a single sample sequenced in a study of T-cell memory formation after mild COVID-19. TCRdb processed the 5' RACE reads anew with MiXCR; each CDR3 protein has one entry. The data contain under 450,000 distinct CDR3 sequences, roughly a quarter of them singletons. Sequencing was done on a sample of PBMCs or a T cell subset sorted from them (not recorded which). The receptors stem from an adult woman who had mild COVID-19 (a few samples of this study predate the infection). Cell type and time point are not known.

Only a few counts were recorded for this clonotype. In DNA form, the CDR3 reads TGCGCCAGCAGCGTCGACAGGACGCTCTCCTACGAGCAGTACTTC. It is translated as CASSVDRTLSYEQYF. The chain employs TRBV5-1 and TRBJ2-7; D is possibly TRBD1 (6 bases). Between the trimmed V and J ends, which lost 4 bases and 0 bases, there was a span of 14 bases. The CDR3 runs to 15 residues. The V gene's germline CDR1 is SGHRS and CDR2 YFSETQ.

The genes are TRBV15 and TRBJ2-7; D is perhaps TRBD2 (6 bases). V was cut by 5 bases and J by 0 bases, with 17 bases left in between. The germline V gene encodes CDR1 LNHNV and CDR2 YYDKDF (reference sequence). This CDR3 spans 16 amino acids. In DNA form, the CDR3 reads TGTGCCACCAGCCTCCGATCGGGGGTTAGCTCCTACGAGCAGTACTTC. Its translation: CATSLRSGVSSYEQYF.

This clonotype was recorded a few times. The rearrangement joins TRBV5-5 to TRBJ1-1; 12 bases agree with TRBD1. The trim removed 4 bases at V and 10 bases at J, leaving 11 bases unmatched. CDR1 is SGHKS and CDR2 is YYEKEE in the germline V gene (reference sequence). This CDR3 is 15 amino acids long. The CDR3, as DNA: TGTGCCAGCAGCCCGGGATCCGGGACAGGGGGCGTAGCTTTCTTT. This codes for CASSPGSGTGGVAFF.

The table lists this clonotype with a few counts. The chain carries TRBV20-1 and TRBJ2-7, with D possibly matching TRBD2 (5 bases). The CDR3 runs to 15 residues. CDR1 is DFQATT, CDR2 SNEGSKA, per germline (reference sequence). Trimming cost V 0 bases and J 3 bases, with 15 bases left between them. The chain's CDR3 is CSARDVGDNLYEQYF. In DNA form, the CDR3 reads TGCAGTGCTAGAGATGTGGGAGACAACCTCTACGAGCAGTACTTC.

V gene TRBV20-1 combines with J gene TRBJ1-5, with 9 nucleotides matching TRBD1. After removal of 6 bases from V and 3 bases from J, the junction contained 9 bases not matched to a gene. Germline CDR1 reads DFQATT; CDR2 reads SNEGSKA (reference sequence). CDR3 length: 15 residues. DNA of the CDR3: TGCAGTGCGCGAAGACCACAGGGGGCCAATCAGCCCCAGCATTTT. Translated: CSARRPQGANQPQHF.

This rearrangement joins TRBV7-9 to TRBJ1-2, with 8 bases lining up with TRBD1. The V gene end was trimmed by 5 bases and the J gene end by 3 bases; junction bases not matched to a gene: 5. The V gene's germline CDR1 is SEHNR and CDR2 FQNEAQ (reference sequence). CDR3 length: 14 residues. The CDR3 coding sequence is TGTGCCAGCAGCCCTACGACAGGGGACTATGGCTACACCTTC. This sequence encodes CASSPTTGDYGYTF.

The chain recombines TRBV5-1 with TRBJ1-3; D is unclear. The CDR3 is 17 residues long. Germline assignment: CDR1 SGHRS and CDR2 YFSETQ. The V and J ends lost 0 bases and 0 bases respectively, with 13 bases between them. The CDR3 DNA reads TGCGCCAGCAGCTTGGCCCCCTTGCAGGACTCTGGAAACACCATATATTTT. Amino acid sequence: CASSLAPLQDSGNTIYF.

This clonotype has a count of ten or more. This chain connects TRBV29-1 to TRBJ2-7, with D perhaps TRBD1 (6 bases). Germline V gene lookup returns CDR1 SQVTM and CDR2 ANQGSEA. This CDR3 comprises 14 residues. Trimming removed 7 bases at V and 3 bases at J, with 19 bases between. The CDR3 reads CSALLQGFGYEQYF. In nucleotides, the CDR3 is TGCAGCGCCCTGTTACAGGGTTTCGGCTACGAGCAGTACTTC.